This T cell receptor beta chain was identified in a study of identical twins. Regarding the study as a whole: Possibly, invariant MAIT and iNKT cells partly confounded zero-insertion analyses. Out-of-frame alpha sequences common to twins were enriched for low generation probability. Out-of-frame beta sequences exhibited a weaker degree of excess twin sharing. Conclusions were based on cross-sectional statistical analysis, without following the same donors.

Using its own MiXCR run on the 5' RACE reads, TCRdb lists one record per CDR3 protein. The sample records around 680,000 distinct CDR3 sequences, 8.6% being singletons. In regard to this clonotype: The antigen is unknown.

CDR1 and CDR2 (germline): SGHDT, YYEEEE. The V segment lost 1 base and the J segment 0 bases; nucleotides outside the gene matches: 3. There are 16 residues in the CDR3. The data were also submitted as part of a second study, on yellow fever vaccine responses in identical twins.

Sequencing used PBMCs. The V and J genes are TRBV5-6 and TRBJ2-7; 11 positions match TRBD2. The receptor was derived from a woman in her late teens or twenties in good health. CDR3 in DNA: TGTGCCAGCAGCTTGCGGGGACTAGCGGTCTCCTACGAGCAGTACTTC. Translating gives CASSLRGLAVSYEQYF.